This T cell receptor beta chain was identified in a study of shared clonotypes between healthy human individuals. V gave up 0 bases and J gave up 5 bases, with 11 bases separating them. CDR1 and CDR2 (germline): LGHNA, YNFKEQ. The CDR3 has 15 residues. This clone was found many times. The same CDR3 arises from other DNA sequences in this sample as well. Assay used: immunoSEQ multiplex PCR; TCRdb lists only in-frame clones, some missing. Here the sample spans about 470,000 clones, 75% to 85% being singletons. This sequence originates from a woman aged 40 to 50 in good health. Some clones in this sample may be carry-over from other donors' samples. The source material was PBMCs. The chain has TRBV4-2 and TRBJ2-1, with TRBD1 as a possible D gene (5 bases). The CDR3 protein is CASSQDSGSHNEQFF. The CDR3 DNA follows: TGTGCCAGCAGCCAAGATTCAGGGTCCCACAATGAGCAGTTCTTC.